The source of this TCR beta chain is a study of T cell responses to AZD1222 COVID-19 vaccine. Study results and limitations: Most donors were white British, females outnumbered males, and clonal diversity was possibly underestimated. Vaccine-associated CD4 TCRs spanned spike, dominant at 160-218 and 743-854.

With 0 bases clipped from V and 6 bases from J, the junction kept 15 bases outside the gene matches. The CDR3 runs to 18 residues. Germline values: CDR1 SGDLS, CDR2 YYNGEE. Here immunoSEQ multiplex PCR was the method, and the copy in TCRdb shows in-frame clones only, minus some. The sample has about 190,000 clones; roughly 88% are singletons. This clone has only one observation. Its antigen remains unidentified. The sequencing used peripheral blood, collected on day 0 of AZD1222 vaccination. The chain has TRBV9 and TRBJ2-3; TRBD2 agrees at 8 bases. The source is an adult in good health. The CDR3 region is CASSVVGGVGGAHDTQYF. The CDR3 bases are TGTGCCAGCAGCGTAGTCGGGGGGGTAGGGGGGGCGCATGATACGCAGTATTTT.